This TCR beta chain is from a study of CXCR3-negative and CXCR3-positive naive CD8 T cells. Regarding the study as a whole: Memory CD8+ cells showed much lower diversity, while both naive subsets were comparably high. TRB CDR3 hydrophobicity was greater in CXCR3-positive naive cells than in CXCR3-negative naive cells.

Each TRB cDNA library was prepared by 5' RACE (with UMI labels). Each CDR3 protein gets one entry in TCRdb, which reprocessed the 5' RACE reads and gives no DNA. The sample has 140,000 to 150,000 distinct CDR3 sequences; the top ten hold around 0.3%. Germline V gene data show CDR1 as LNHNV and CDR2 as YYDKDF (reference sequence). CDR3 length: 15 residues. For this clonotype: Its antigen is as yet unknown.

This sequence was found in a human donor in good health. Some clones in this sample may be carry-over from other donors' samples. The chain combines TRBV15 with TRBJ2-6. The sample consisted of naive CXCR3+ CD8+ T cells from blood. Subset defined: CD45RO-CCR7+CD27+CD95- naive CD8+ T cells expressing CXCR3 (TNR3+). The CDR3 loop is CATSREGAGANVLTF.